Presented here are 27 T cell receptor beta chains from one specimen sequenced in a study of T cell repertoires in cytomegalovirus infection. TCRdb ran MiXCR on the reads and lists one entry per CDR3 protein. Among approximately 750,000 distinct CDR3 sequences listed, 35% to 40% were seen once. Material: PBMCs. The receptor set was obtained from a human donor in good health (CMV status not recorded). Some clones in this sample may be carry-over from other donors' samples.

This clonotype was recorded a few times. The CDR3: CASSWDAVSGNTIYF. CDR3 DNA: TGTGCCAGCAGCTGGGACGCCGTCTCTGGAAACACCATATATTTT. The V and J genes are TRBV11-2 and TRBJ1-3; D perhaps matches TRBD1 (5 bases). Germline V gives CDR1 SGHAT, CDR2 FQNNGV. CDR3 length: 15 residues. V was cut by 4 bases and J by 0 bases, with 10 bases left in between. The entire variable domain, with the rest obtained from reference TRBV11-2 and TRBJ1-3, is as follows: EAGVAQSPRYKIIEKRQSVAFWCNPISGHATLYWYQQILGQGPKLLIQFQNNGVVDDSQLPKDRFSAERLKGVDSTLKIQPAKLEDSAVYLCASSWDAVSGNTIYFGEGSWLTVV.

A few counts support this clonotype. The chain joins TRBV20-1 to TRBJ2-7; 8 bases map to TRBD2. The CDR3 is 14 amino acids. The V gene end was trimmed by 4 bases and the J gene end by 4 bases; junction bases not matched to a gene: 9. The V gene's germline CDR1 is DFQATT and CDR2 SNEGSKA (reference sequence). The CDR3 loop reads CSAKRTSLPYEQYF. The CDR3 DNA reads TGCAGTGCTAAACGGACTAGCTTACCGTACGAGCAGTACTTC.

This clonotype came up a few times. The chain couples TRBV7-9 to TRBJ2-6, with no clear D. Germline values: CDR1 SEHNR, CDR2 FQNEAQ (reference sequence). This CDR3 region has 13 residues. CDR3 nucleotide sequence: TGTGGGGGTCTACGCTCTGGGGCCAACGTCCTGACTTTC. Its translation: CGGLRSGANVLTF.

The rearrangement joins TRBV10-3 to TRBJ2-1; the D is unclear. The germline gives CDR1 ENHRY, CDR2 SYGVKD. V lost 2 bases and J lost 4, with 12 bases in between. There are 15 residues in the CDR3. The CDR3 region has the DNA TGTGCCATCAGTGAGGCAGTATGGGAATACAATGAGCAGTTCTTC. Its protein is CAISEAVWEYNEQFF.

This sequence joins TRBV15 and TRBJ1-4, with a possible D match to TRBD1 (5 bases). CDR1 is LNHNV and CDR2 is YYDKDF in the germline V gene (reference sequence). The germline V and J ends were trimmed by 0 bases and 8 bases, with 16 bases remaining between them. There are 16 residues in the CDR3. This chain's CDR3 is CATSRDSGGEREKLFF. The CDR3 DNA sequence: TGTGCCACCAGCAGAGATTCCGGGGGGGAGAGAGAAAAACTGTTTTTT. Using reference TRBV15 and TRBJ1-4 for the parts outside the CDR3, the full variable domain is DAMVIQNPRYQVTQFGKPVTLSCSQTLNHNVMYWYQQKSSQAPKLLFHYYDKDFNNEADTPDNFQSRRPNTSFCFLDIRSPGLGDTAMYLCATSRDSGGEREKLFFGSGTQLSVL.

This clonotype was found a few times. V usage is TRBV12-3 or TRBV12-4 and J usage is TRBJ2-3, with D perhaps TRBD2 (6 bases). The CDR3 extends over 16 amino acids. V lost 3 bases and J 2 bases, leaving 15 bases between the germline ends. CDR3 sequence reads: CASSFWAGIITDTQYF. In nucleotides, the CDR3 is TGTGCCAGCAGTTTCTGGGCGGGAATTATCACAGATACGCAGTATTTT.

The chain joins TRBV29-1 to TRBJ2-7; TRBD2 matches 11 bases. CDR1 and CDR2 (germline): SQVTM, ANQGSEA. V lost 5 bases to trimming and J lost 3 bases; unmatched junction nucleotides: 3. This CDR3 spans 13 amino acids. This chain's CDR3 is CSVLAGGLYEQYF. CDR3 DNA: TGCAGCGTTCTAGCGGGAGGACTCTACGAGCAGTACTTC.

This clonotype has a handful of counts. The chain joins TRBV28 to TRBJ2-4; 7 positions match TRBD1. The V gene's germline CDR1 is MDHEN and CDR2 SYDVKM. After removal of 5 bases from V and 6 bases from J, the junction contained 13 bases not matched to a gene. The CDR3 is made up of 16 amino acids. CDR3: CASSPPGGITANIQYF. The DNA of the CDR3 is TGTGCCAGCAGTCCCCCAGGGGGAATCACGGCAAACATTCAGTACTTC.

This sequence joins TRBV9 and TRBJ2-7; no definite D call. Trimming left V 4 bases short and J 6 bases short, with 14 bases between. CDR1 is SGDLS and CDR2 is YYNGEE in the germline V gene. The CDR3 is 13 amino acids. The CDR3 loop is CASSPAVGPEQYF. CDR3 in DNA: TGTGCCAGCAGCCCCGCCGTTGGGCCCGAGCAGTACTTC.

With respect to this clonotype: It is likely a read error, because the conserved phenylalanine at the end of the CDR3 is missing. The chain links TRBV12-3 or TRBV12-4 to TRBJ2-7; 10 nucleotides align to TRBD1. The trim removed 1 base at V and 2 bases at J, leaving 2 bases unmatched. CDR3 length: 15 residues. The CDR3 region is CASSLGQGAPYEQYC. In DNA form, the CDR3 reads TGTGCCAGCAGTTTAGGACAGGGGGCCCCCTACGAGCAGTACTGC.

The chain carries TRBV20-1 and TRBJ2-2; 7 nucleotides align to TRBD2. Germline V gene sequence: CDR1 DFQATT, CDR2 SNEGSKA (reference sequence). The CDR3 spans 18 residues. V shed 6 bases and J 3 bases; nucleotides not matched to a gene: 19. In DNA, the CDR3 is TGCAGTGCGCCCGTAGTATCGGGGGGTATGGGGTACACCGGGGAGCTGTTTTTT. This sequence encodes CSAPVVSGGMGYTGELFF.

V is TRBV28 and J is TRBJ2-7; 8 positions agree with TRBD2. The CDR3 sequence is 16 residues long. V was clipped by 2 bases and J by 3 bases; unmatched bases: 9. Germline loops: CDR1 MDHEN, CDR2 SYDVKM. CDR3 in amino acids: CASSLPSGFPLYEQYF. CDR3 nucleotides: TGTGCCAGCAGTTTACCTAGCGGGTTCCCCCTCTACGAGCAGTACTTC.

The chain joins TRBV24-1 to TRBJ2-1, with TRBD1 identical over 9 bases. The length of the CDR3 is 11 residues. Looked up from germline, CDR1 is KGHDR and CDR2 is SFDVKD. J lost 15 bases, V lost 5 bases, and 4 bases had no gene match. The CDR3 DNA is TGTGCCACCAGTGCCGGACAGGGGACGTTCTTC. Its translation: CATSAGQGTFF.

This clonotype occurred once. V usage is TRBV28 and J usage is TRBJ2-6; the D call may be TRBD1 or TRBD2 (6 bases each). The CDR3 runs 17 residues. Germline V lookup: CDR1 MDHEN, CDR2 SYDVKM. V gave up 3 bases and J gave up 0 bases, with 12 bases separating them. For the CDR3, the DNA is TGTGCCAGCAGTTTGGCCAGGGGACTCTCTGGGGCCAACGTCCTGACTTTC. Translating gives CASSLARGLSGANVLTF.

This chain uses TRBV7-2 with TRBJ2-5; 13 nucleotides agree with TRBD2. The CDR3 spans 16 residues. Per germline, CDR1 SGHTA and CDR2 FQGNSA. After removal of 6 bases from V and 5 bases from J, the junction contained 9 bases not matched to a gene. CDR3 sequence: CASSRRLAGGRETQYF. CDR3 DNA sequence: TGTGCCAGCAGTCGAAGACTAGCGGGGGGACGGGAGACCCAGTACTTC.

The CDR3 here is CASSRRDRAGQPQHF. CDR3 bases: TGTGCCAGCAGTCGCCGGGACAGGGCCGGTCAGCCCCAGCATTTT. This rearrangement joins TRBV2 to TRBJ1-5; 9 bases are shared with TRBD1. Trimming took 5 bases from V and 6 from J; bases not matched to a gene: 8. The CDR3 totals 15 residues. Germline V gives CDR1 SNHLY, CDR2 FYNNEI.

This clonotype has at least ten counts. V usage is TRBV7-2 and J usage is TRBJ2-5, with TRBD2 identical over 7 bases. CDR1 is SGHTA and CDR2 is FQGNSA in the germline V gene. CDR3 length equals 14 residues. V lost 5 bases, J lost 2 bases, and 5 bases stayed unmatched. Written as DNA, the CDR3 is TGTGCCAGCAGCCGACCGGGACTACAAGAGACCCAGTACTTC. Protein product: CASSRPGLQETQYF.

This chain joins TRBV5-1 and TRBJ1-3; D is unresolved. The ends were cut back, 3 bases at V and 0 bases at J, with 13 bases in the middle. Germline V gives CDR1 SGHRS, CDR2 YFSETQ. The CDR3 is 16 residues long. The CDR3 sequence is CASSWDFSGSGNTIYF. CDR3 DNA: TGCGCCAGCAGCTGGGATTTTTCGGGCTCTGGAAACACCATATATTTT.

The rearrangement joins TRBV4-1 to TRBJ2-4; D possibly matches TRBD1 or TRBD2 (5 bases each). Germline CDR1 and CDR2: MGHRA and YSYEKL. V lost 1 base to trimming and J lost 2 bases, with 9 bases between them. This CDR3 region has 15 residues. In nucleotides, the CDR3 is TGCGCCAGCAGCCAAGGGGGGAGACCCAAAAACATTCAGTACTTC. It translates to CASSQGGRPKNIQYF.

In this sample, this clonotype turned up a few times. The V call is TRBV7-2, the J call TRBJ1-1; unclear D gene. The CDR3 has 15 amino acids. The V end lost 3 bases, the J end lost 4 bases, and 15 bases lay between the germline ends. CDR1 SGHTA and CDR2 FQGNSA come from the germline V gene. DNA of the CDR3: TGTGCCAGCAGCTTTTTTATTATGAGGAGCACTGAAGCTTTCTTT. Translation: CASSFFIMRSTEAFF. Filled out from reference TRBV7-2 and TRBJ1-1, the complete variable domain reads GAGVSQSPSNKVTEKGKDVELRCDPISGHTALYWYRQSLGQGLEFLIYFQGNSAPDKSGLPSDRFSAERTGGSVSTLTIQRTQQEDSAVYLCASSFFIMRSTEAFFGQGTRLTVV.

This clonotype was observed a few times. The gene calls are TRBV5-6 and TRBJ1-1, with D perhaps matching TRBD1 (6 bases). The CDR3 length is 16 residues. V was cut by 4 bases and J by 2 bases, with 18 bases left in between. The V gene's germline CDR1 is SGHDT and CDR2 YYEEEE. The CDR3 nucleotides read TGTGCCAGCAGCCGTCGGACAGAAAGAATTAACACTGAAGCTTTCTTT. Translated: CASSRRTERINTEAFF.

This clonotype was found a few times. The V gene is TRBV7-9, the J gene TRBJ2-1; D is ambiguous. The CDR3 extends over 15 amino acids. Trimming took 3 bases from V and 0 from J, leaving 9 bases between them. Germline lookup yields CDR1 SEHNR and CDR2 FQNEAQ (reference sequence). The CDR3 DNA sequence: TGTGCCAGCAGCTTGTACACGAGCTCCTACAATGAGCAGTTCTTC. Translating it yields CASSLYTSSYNEQFF. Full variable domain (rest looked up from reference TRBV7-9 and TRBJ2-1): DTGVSQNPRHKITKRGQNVTFRCDPISEHNRLYWYRQTLGQGPEFLTYFQNEAQLEKSRLLSDRFSAERPKGSFSTLEIQRTEQGDSAMYLCASSLYTSSYNEQFFGPGTRLTVL.

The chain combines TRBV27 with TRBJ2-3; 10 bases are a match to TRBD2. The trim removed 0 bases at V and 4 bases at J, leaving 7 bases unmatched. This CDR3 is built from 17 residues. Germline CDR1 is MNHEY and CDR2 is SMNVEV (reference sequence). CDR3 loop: CASSLSVSGGWADTQYF. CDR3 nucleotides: TGTGCCAGCAGTTTATCGGTTAGCGGGGGGTGGGCAGATACGCAGTATTTT.

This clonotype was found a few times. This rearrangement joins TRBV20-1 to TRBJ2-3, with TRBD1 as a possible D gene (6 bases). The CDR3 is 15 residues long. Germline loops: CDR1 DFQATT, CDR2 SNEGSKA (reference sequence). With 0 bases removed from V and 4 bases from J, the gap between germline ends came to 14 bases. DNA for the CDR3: TGCAGTGCTAGAGATCGGCAGGGGCCCCCAGATACGCAGTATTTT. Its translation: CSARDRQGPPDTQYF.

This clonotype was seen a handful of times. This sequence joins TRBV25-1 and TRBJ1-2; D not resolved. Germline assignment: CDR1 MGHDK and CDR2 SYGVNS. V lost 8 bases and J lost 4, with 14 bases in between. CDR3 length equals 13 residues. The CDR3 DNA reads TGTGCCAGCGCTAGAGGAGACGGCTATGGCTACACCTTC. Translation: CASARGDGYGYTF.

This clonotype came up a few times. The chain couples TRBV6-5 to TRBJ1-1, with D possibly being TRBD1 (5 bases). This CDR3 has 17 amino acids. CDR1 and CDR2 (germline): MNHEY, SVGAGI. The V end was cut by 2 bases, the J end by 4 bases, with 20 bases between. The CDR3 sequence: CASSYVRDEWAVTEAFF. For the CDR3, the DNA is TGTGCCAGCAGTTACGTCCGGGACGAGTGGGCGGTCACTGAAGCTTTCTTT.

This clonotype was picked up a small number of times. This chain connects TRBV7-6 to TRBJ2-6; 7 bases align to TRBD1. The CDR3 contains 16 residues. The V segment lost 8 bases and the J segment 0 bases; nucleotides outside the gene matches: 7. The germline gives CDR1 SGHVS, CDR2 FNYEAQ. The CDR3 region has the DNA TGTGCCAGCGTGGGACAGATCAACTCTGGGGCCAACGTCCTGACTTTC. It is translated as CASVGQINSGANVLTF.